The clone carrying this TCR beta chain was observed a handful of times. This record comes from a study of blood T cell repertoires in COVID-19. For the study at large: Whether acute or convalescent, the COVID-19 samples came from the United States, Italy and Spain.

Per the authors' pipeline: Amplification of reference gene primers was used by the study to estimate nucleated cell counts. Profiled with immunoSEQ multiplex PCR; TCRdb holds only in-frame clones, not every one. V, J and clone size are those of that table, while D and trimming were read from the DNA. The sample carries about 190,000 clones, approximately 90% recorded once. The CDR3 is made up of 14 amino acids. CDR1 is SGHTA, CDR2 FQGTGA, per germline. V was pared by 4 bases and J by 3 bases, with 5 bases of the junction left unmatched. The source of this sequence is a young woman who had recovered from COVID-19. Input material: peripheral blood. The gene calls are TRBV7-3 and TRBJ1-1; 7 positions agree with TRBD1. The CDR3 region has the DNA TGTGCCAGCAGCTCTCGACAGGGAGACACTGAAGCTTTCTTT. It yields the protein CASSSRQGDTEAFF.